These 29 T cell receptor beta chains came from one sample sequenced in a study of cytomegalovirus exposure and HLA in healthy donors. Primers included in the PCR were 60 Vbeta and 13 Jbeta primers. The method was immunoSEQ multiplex PCR; TCRdb's version includes in-frame clones alone and lacks a portion of them. The sample contains roughly 200,000 clones, 82% of which appear only once. The sample comprised PBMCs. The receptors come from a woman younger than 30 in good health and CMV-seronegative.

V usage is TRBV11-2 and J usage is TRBJ2-2, with D perhaps TRBD1 (6 bases). Per germline, CDR1 SGHAT and CDR2 FQNNGV. The length of the CDR3 is 13 residues. V gave up 5 bases and J gave up 6 bases, with 10 bases separating them. CDR3 amino acids: CASSRQASGELFF. For the CDR3, the DNA is TGTGCCAGCAGCCGACAGGCCTCCGGGGAGCTGTTTTTT. Complete variable domain (other parts from reference TRBV11-2 and TRBJ2-2): EAGVAQSPRYKIIEKRQSVAFWCNPISGHATLYWYQQILGQGPKLLIQFQNNGVVDDSQLPKDRFSAERLKGVDSTLKIQPAKLEDSAVYLCASSRQASGELFFGEGSRLTVL.

The V call is TRBV9, the J call TRBJ2-3; 12 bases are shared with TRBD2. Germline CDR1 and CDR2: SGDLS and YYNGEE. The trim removed 0 bases at V and 2 bases at J, leaving 4 bases unmatched. CDR3 length equals 17 residues. The CDR3 DNA reads as TGTGCCAGCAGCGTAGGGACTAGCGGGATCGACACAGATACGCAGTATTTT. Protein sequence: CASSVGTSGIDTDTQYF.

J is TRBJ1-2 and V is TRBV10-3, with 8 bases that match TRBD1. Germline CDR1 and CDR2: ENHRY and SYGVKD. Trimming at V came to 2 bases and at J to 7 bases, leaving 3 bases not matched to a gene. The CDR3 extends over 13 amino acids. CDR3 coding DNA: TGTGCCATCAGTGAGCAGGGGGCGGGTGGCTACACCTTC. The encoded protein is CAISEQGAGGYTF.

The rearrangement uses TRBV7-9 and TRBJ2-5; 10 positions match TRBD2. The CDR3 loop spans 15 amino acids. The V gene end was trimmed by 1 base and the J gene end by 3 bases; junction bases not matched to a gene: 2. Germline CDR1 reads SEHNR; CDR2 reads FQNEAQ (reference sequence). The DNA of the CDR3 is TGTGCCAGCAGCTTAGGTCTAGCGGGAGAAGAGACCCAGTACTTC. Translation gives CASSLGLAGEETQYF.

J is TRBJ2-3 and V is TRBV4-3; 7 nucleotides line up with TRBD2. The trim removed 4 bases at V and 6 bases at J, leaving 10 bases unmatched. CDR1 LGHNA and CDR2 YSLEER come from the germline V gene. The CDR3 covers 15 residues. CDR3 bases: TGCGCCAGCAGCCCCTCCCTAGCGGCCAGGGATACGCAGTATTTT. It is translated as CASSPSLAARDTQYF.

The V gene is TRBV2, the J gene TRBJ2-7; 7 bases align to TRBD1. The CDR3 is made up of 14 amino acids. V shed 7 bases and J 0 bases; nucleotides not matched to a gene: 6. The germline V gene encodes CDR1 SNHLY and CDR2 FYNNEI. Here the CDR3 DNA reads TGTGCCAGCATCGGACAGGCAATCTCCTACGAGCAGTACTTC. It yields the protein CASIGQAISYEQYF.

This clone was detected a few times. V and J are TRBV10-2 and TRBJ1-1, with D maybe TRBD1 (5 bases). V lost 8 bases and J 5 bases, leaving 15 bases between the germline ends. CDR1 is WSHSY and CDR2 is SAAADI in the germline V gene. The CDR3 has 13 amino acids. CDR3 region: CASVDLGGTEAFF. Written as DNA, the CDR3 is TGCGCCAGCGTAGACTTGGGGGGGACTGAAGCTTTCTTT.

This clone appeared a few times. This chain joins TRBV19 and TRBJ2-5; TRBD1 matches 7 bases. Trimming cost V 5 bases and J 4 bases; bases outside gene matches: 4. The CDR3 consists of 13 residues. In germline, CDR1 is LNHDA, CDR2 SQIVND (reference sequence). The CDR3 loop is CASSEQGVETQYF. CDR3 coding DNA: TGTGCCAGTAGTGAGCAGGGGGTAGAGACCCAGTACTTC.

This clone was counted once. The rearrangement links TRBV11-2 to TRBJ2-2; a weak D match, TRBD2 (5 bases). Germline V gives CDR1 SGHAT, CDR2 FQNNGV. CDR3 size: 14 residues. The V and J ends lost 3 bases and 5 bases respectively, with 10 bases between them. CDR3 sequence: CASSFTGETGELFF. The CDR3 DNA reads as TGTGCCAGCAGCTTTACTGGGGAGACCGGGGAGCTGTTTTTT.

This chain links TRBV2 with TRBJ1-4, with 7 bases matching TRBD1. CDR1 and CDR2 (germline): SNHLY, FYNNEI. The CDR3 has 16 residues. The V and J ends lost 5 bases and 4 bases, in that order; junction bases with no gene match: 10. This CDR3 is CASSRIDRENNEKLFF. The CDR3 coding sequence is TGTGCCAGCAGTAGAATCGACAGGGAGAATAATGAAAAACTGTTTTTT.

This clone was detected once. V and J are TRBV2 and TRBJ2-3, with D tentatively TRBD2 (5 bases). There are 14 residues in the CDR3. Trimming removed 9 bases from V and 3 bases from J, with 16 bases in between. The germline V gene has CDR1 SNHLY and CDR2 FYNNEI. Written as DNA, the CDR3 is TGTGCCAGACAGAGGGAGATGAGGACAGATACGCAGTATTTT. This encodes CARQREMRTDTQYF.

V is TRBV19 and J is TRBJ1-2, with D unclear. Germline CDR1 is LNHDA and CDR2 is SQIVND (reference sequence). Trimming took 4 bases from V and 0 from J, leaving 15 bases between them. The CDR3 runs 16 residues. Written as DNA, the CDR3 is TGTGCCAGTAGTACCGCGGACTCACCCACTAACTATGGCTACACCTTC. Translating gives CASSTADSPTNYGYTF.

V gene TRBV4-3 combines with J gene TRBJ2-1; maybe TRBD2 (5 bases). V was cut by 0 bases and J by 10 bases, with 13 bases left in between. CDR1 and CDR2 from the germline V gene are LGHNA and YSLEER. CDR3 length: 14 amino acids. DNA of the CDR3: TGCGCCAGCAGCCAAGATCGGGGAGTATGGGAGCAGTTCTTC. Encoded protein: CASSQDRGVWEQFF.

The V and J genes are TRBV29-1 and TRBJ1-1; D might be TRBD1 (6 bases). Germline CDR1 and CDR2: SQVTM and ANQGSEA. This CDR3 comprises 13 residues. Trimming cost V 3 bases and J 7 bases, with 15 bases left between them. CDR3 nucleotides: TGCAGCGTTGATAAAGAACAGGGCTATGAAGCTTTCTTT. Protein sequence: CSVDKEQGYEAFF.

V and J are TRBV29-1 and TRBJ2-1; D is perhaps TRBD2 (6 bases). Germline V gene sequence: CDR1 SQVTM, CDR2 ANQGSEA. CDR3 length: 15 amino acids. V was shortened by 6 bases and J by 0 bases, with 15 bases between the two germline ends. CDR3 residues: CSVIAEWSSYNEQFF. The CDR3 nucleotides are TGCAGCGTGATAGCGGAGTGGAGCTCCTACAATGAGCAGTTCTTC.

This chain uses TRBV18 with TRBJ2-7, with a possible D match to TRBD1 (6 bases). The germline CDR1 and CDR2 sequences are KGHSH and LQKENI. Deletions cut 1 base from V and 4 bases from J, with 11 bases between. There are 14 residues in the CDR3. CDR3 sequence: CASSPQDRGYEQYV. The CDR3 DNA follows: TGTGCCAGCTCACCACAGGACAGAGGTTACGAGCAGTACGTC.

The chain employs TRBV28 and TRBJ2-1, with unresolved D. Per germline, CDR1 MDHEN and CDR2 SYDVKM. Trimming shortened V by 3 bases and J by 0 bases, and 9 bases separated the two germline ends. The CDR3 has 15 residues. CDR3 in amino acids: CASSLSVSSYNEQFF. In nucleotides, the CDR3 is TGTGCCAGCAGTTTGTCGGTAAGCTCCTACAATGAGCAGTTCTTC.

The sample holds one count of this clone. The gene calls are TRBV21-1 and TRBJ1-2. TRBV21-1 counts as a pseudogene. The CDR3 is made up of 13 amino acids. CDR3 DNA sequence: TGTGCCAGCAGCCGGATAAGGGAGATCGGCTACACCTTC. It codes for CASSRIREIGYTF.

The genes are TRBV7-9 and TRBJ1-2; TRBD1 is a possible D gene (6 bases). Germline CDR1 reads SEHNR; CDR2 reads FQNEAQ (reference sequence). Trimming cost V 6 bases and J 6 bases, with 11 bases left between them. This CDR3 has 12 amino acids. In DNA form, the CDR3 reads TGTGCCAGCAGTGAACAGGGAAATGGCTACACCTTC. This translates into CASSEQGNGYTF.

The rearrangement uses TRBV27 and TRBJ2-3; TRBD2 agrees at 9 bases. Looked up from germline, CDR1 is MNHEY and CDR2 is SMNVEV (reference sequence). The CDR3 contains 14 residues. With V trimmed by 9 bases and J by 5 bases, 9 bases remained unmatched. The CDR3 DNA reads TGTGCCAGTGGACCGCGGGAGGGCAAAGATACGCAGTATTTT. Translation gives CASGPREGKDTQYF.

The chain is built from TRBV7-9 and TRBJ2-3; 8 bases line up with TRBD2. In germline, CDR1 is SEHNR, CDR2 FQNEAQ (reference sequence). CDR3 length: 19 amino acids. Losses at the gene ends were 1 base for V and 1 base for J; bases not matched to a gene: 13. The CDR3 sequence is CASSLEVILREVGTDTQYF. The CDR3 nucleotides read TGTGCCAGCAGCTTAGAGGTTATTTTGCGGGAGGTCGGCACAGATACGCAGTATTTT.

The DNA for the CDR3 is TGTGCCAGCAGCCGACTAGCGATCCCCACAGATACGCAGTATTTT. Translated, it gives CASSRLAIPTDTQYF. The chain recombines TRBV27 with TRBJ2-3; 8 bases map to TRBD2. Per germline, CDR1 MNHEY and CDR2 SMNVEV (reference sequence). V was pared by 6 bases and J by 2 bases, with 7 bases of the junction left unmatched. The CDR3 consists of 15 residues.

About this clone itself: One end of the junction does not line up with germline, which may come from a read error. The chain employs TRBV7-9 and TRBJ2-3; 7 nucleotides line up with TRBD2. The CDR3 has 16 residues. Germline V gene sequence: CDR1 SEHNR, CDR2 FQNEAQ (reference sequence). The chain's CDR3 is CSSSHRGRGRTDTQYF. The CDR3 coding sequence is TGTTCCAGCAGCCACCGCGGGAGAGGGCGCACAGATACGCAGTATTTT. Looking up the rest from reference TRBV7-9 and TRBJ2-3 gives the full variable domain: DTGVSQNPRHKITKRGQNVTFRCDPISEHNRLYWYRQTLGQGPEFLTYFQNEAQLEKSRLLSDRFSAERPKGSFSTLEIQRTEQGDSAMYLCSSSHRGRGRTDTQYFGPGTRLTVL.

This clone was observed a handful of times. This chain uses TRBV28 with TRBJ2-1; possible D gene TRBD2, 6 bases. This CDR3 has 16 residues. Trimming removed 2 bases at V and 7 bases at J, with 18 bases between. Germline V gives CDR1 MDHEN, CDR2 SYDVKM. The CDR3 DNA follows: TGTGCCAGCAGTTTAGGAACGGGAGTTTCGTGGAATGAGCAGTTCTTC. This gives the protein CASSLGTGVSWNEQFF.

This rearrangement joins TRBV19 to TRBJ1-5; possible D gene TRBD1, 5 bases. Germline lookup yields CDR1 LNHDA and CDR2 SQIVND (reference sequence). The CDR3 contains 16 residues. Trimming cost V 3 bases and J 0 bases, with 12 bases left between them. The CDR3, as DNA: TGTGCCAGTAGTATCAGGGCGGGATATAGCAATCAGCCCCAGCATTTT. This translates into CASSIRAGYSNQPQHF.

A single count supports this clone. The chain uses TRBV2 and TRBJ1-1, with D perhaps TRBD1 (5 bases). The germline gives CDR1 SNHLY, CDR2 FYNNEI. The V and J ends lost 0 bases and 11 bases respectively, with 16 bases between them. The CDR3 length is 14 residues. The CDR3 DNA reads TGTGCCAGCAGTGAAGCTGCAGGGCCCAATCAGGCTTTCTTT. This gives the protein CASSEAAGPNQAFF.

As for this clone: One junction end disagrees with the germline gene, perhaps due to a read error. The genes are TRBV7-9 and TRBJ2-5, with a tentative D call TRBD2 (7 bases). The germline V gene encodes CDR1 SEHNR and CDR2 FQNEAQ (reference sequence). The CDR3 has 16 residues. The CDR3: CSSHPGLGGGQETQYF. Here the CDR3 DNA reads TGTTCCAGCCACCCGGGACTGGGAGGGGGTCAAGAGACCCAGTACTTC.

This clone was seen once. This chain joins TRBV28 and TRBJ2-3, with 7 bases aligning to TRBD2. V trimming: 6 bases; J trimming: 8 bases; junction bases outside the gene matches: 8. Germline V gene data show CDR1 as MDHEN and CDR2 as SYDVKM. This CDR3 is 13 amino acids long. For the CDR3, the DNA is TGTGCCAGCAGCCCGGGGGGTGGAGGTACGCAGTATTTT. Translating gives CASSPGGGGTQYF.

This rearrangement joins TRBV11-3 to TRBJ2-5; no definite D call. Trimming shortened V by 1 base and J by 3 bases, and 3 bases separated the two germline ends. CDR1 SGHNT and CDR2 YENEEA come from the germline V gene. This CDR3 spans 12 amino acids. The CDR3 region has the DNA TGTGCCAGCAGCTTAGGTAAAGAGACCCAGTACTTC. Its protein is CASSLGKETQYF.